Listed below are T cell receptor beta chains from one sample, sequenced in a study of Ad26.COV2.S vaccination and SARS-CoV-2 variants. Assay used: immunoSEQ multiplex PCR; TCRdb lists only in-frame clones, some missing. The sample carries under 550,000 clones, more than 80% recorded once. Sequences were derived from peripheral blood, sampled in a trial of Ad26.COV2.S vaccine versus placebo. These receptors were taken from a person aged 18-60 years who received the Ad26.COV2.S COVID-19 vaccine or a placebo. CDR3s include the opening cysteine and the closing phenylalanine or tryptophan. A D gene is named only where the DNA matches it firmly. Some rows mark clone size as missing; the rest say once, few, many or name a class of expanded clone.

d_gene: .
abundance: once
len: 15
v_gene: TRBV7-9
j_gene: TRBJ2-2
CDR3nt: TGTGCCAGCAGGGAGCCTGGGAGAAGCACCGGGGAGCTGTTTTTT
CDR3aa: CASREPGRSTGELFF

d_gene: .
abundance: .
len: 16
v_gene: TRBV7-2
j_gene: TRBJ2-3
CDR3nt: TGTGCCAGCAGCTCTGCGGAGGGAACGGGCACAGATACGCAGTATTTT
CDR3aa: CASSSAEGTGTDTQYF

d_gene: TRBD1
abundance: once
len: 15
v_gene: TRBV6-5
j_gene: TRBJ2-1
CDR3nt: TGTGCCAGCAGTAAGGGGGCGAGTGGGAACAATGAGCAGTTCTTC
CDR3aa: CASSKGASGNNEQFF

d_gene: TRBD2
abundance: .
len: 13
v_gene: TRBV27
j_gene: TRBJ2-3
CDR3nt: TGTGCCAGCGCCACTGGGACTAGCGGTGCGCAGTATTTT
CDR3aa: CASATGTSGAQYF

d_gene: .
abundance: .
len: 17
v_gene: TRBV7-2
j_gene: TRBJ1-2
CDR3nt: TGTGCCAGCAGCTTTCGAGAGGTCGGGGGATCTAACTATGGCTACACCTTC
CDR3aa: CASSFREVGGSNYGYTF

d_gene: .
abundance: once
len: 17
v_gene: TRBV7-9
j_gene: TRBJ2-2
CDR3nt: TGTGCCAGCAGCCAACGTTGGGGGATAACGGACACCGGGGAGCTGTTTTTT
CDR3aa: CASSQRWGITDTGELFF

d_gene: .
abundance: .
len: 18
v_gene: TRBV10-3
j_gene: TRBJ2-7
CDR3nt: TGTGCCATCAGTATAGGGGCGGCCCCCGGGACACCTACCTACGAGCAGTACTTC
CDR3aa: CAISIGAAPGTPTYEQYF

d_gene: TRBD1
abundance: .
len: 18
v_gene: TRBV25-1
j_gene: TRBJ2-2
CDR3nt: TGTGCCAGCAGTGAATTAGGGGGACAGGGTATAAACACCGGGGAGCTGTTTTTT
CDR3aa: CASSELGGQGINTGELFF

d_gene: TRBD1
abundance: .
len: 15
v_gene: TRBV5-6
j_gene: TRBJ1-6
CDR3nt: TGTGCCAGCAGCTGGGGACAGGGGAATAATTCACCCCTCCACTTT
CDR3aa: CASSWGQGNNSPLHF

d_gene: TRBD2
abundance: .
len: 15
v_gene: TRBV11-1
j_gene: TRBJ2-2
CDR3nt: TGTGCCAGCTCTAGCGGGAGGGCGAACACCGGGGAGCTGTTTTTT
CDR3aa: CASSSGRANTGELFF

d_gene: .
abundance: .
len: 15
v_gene: TRBV7-2
j_gene: TRBJ2-2
CDR3nt: TGTGCCAGCAGCCAACAGGGAGGGAACACCGGGGAGCTGTTTTTT
CDR3aa: CASSQQGGNTGELFF

d_gene: TRBD2
abundance: .
len: 15
v_gene: TRBV5-4
j_gene: TRBJ2-7
CDR3nt: TGTGCCAGCAGCTCTAGCGGGGTCAGCTCCTACGAGCAGTACTTC
CDR3aa: CASSSSGVSSYEQYF

d_gene: TRBD1
abundance: .
len: 15
v_gene: TRBV4-3
j_gene: TRBJ2-5
CDR3nt: TGCGCCAGCAGCCACTCGGACAGGTCGGGGGAGACCCAGTACTTC
CDR3aa: CASSHSDRSGETQYF

d_gene: .
abundance: .
len: 15
v_gene: TRBV27
j_gene: TRBJ1-3
CDR3nt: TGTGCCAGCAATTCCGTACAGGGTTCGGGAAACACCATATATTTT
CDR3aa: CASNSVQGSGNTIYF

d_gene: .
abundance: .
len: 12
v_gene: TRBV18
j_gene: TRBJ2-1
CDR3nt: TGTGCCAGCTCACCGCGGGCGGAGGAGCAGTTCTTC
CDR3aa: CASSPRAEEQFF